This TCR beta chain was documented in a study of T-cell memory formation after mild COVID-19. General study results and limits: Most CD4+ clones that shrank were in CM and EM, while CD8+ ones turned up in EMRA.

The CDR3 contains 13 residues. The germline V gene has CDR1 MGHDK and CDR2 SYGVNS. V dropped 9 bases and J dropped 5 bases, with 17 bases sitting between them. TCRdb recomputed calls from the 5' RACE reads with MiXCR, one row per CDR3 protein. The sample carries roughly 280,000 distinct CDR3 sequences, around 15% recorded once. Turning to this clonotype: Its matching antigen is unknown.

The clonotype originates from a man aged 18 to 29 who had mild COVID-19 (a few samples of this study predate the infection). Cell type and time point are not known. The V gene is TRBV25-1, the J gene TRBJ2-7; possible D gene TRBD2, 6 bases. Sample: PBMCs or a T cell subset sorted from them (not recorded which). The CDR3 sequence: CASSTAWGDEQYF. CDR3 nucleotides: TGTGCCAGTTCAACTGCCTGGGGGGACGAGCAGTACTTC.